The entry below gives a single T cell receptor (beta chain) sequence along with its context. Antigen: not known. Data came from immunoSEQ multiplex PCR; TCRdb stores just in-frame clones and leaves some out. The sample carries under 140,000 clones, roughly 90% recorded once. The sample originates from a study of T cell responses to AZD1222 COVID-19 vaccine. CDR3 length: 15 amino acids. Trimming stripped 6 bases from V and 0 bases from J, with 9 bases between. Germline CDR1 reads KGHSH; CDR2 reads LQKENI. Overall study findings and caveats: Spike-specific TCR breadth and depth grew following two AZD1222 doses. Most donors were white British, females outnumbered males, and clonal diversity was possibly underestimated. The study found vaccine-associated CD4 TCRs spanning spike, dominant at 160-218 and 743-854.

Material: peripheral blood, obtained 28 days after the second AZD1222 dose. The chain combines TRBV18 with TRBJ2-6; D unclear. The TCR comes from an adult who received the AZD1222 COVID-19 vaccine. DNA of the CDR3: TGTGCCAGCTCCGCGGTAGCCTCTGGGGCCAACGTCCTGACTTTC. This translates into CASSAVASGANVLTF. Full variable domain (outside the CDR3, taken from reference TRBV18 and TRBJ2-6): NAGVMQNPRHLVRRRGQEARLRCSPMKGHSHVYWYRQLPEEGLKFMVYLQKENIIDESGMPKERFSAEFPKEGPSILRIQQVVRGDSAAYFCASSAVASGANVLTFGAGSRLTVL.